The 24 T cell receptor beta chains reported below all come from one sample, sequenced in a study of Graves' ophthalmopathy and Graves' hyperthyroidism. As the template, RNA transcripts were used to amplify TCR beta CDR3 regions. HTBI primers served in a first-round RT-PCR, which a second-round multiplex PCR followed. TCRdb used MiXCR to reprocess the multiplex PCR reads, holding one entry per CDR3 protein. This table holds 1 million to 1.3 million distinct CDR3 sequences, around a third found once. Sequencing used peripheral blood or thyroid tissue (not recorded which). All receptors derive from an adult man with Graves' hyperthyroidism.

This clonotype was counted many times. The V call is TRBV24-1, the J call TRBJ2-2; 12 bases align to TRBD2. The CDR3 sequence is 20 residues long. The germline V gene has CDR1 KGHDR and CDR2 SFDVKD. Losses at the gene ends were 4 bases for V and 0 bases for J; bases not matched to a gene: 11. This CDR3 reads CATSERAGTSGSPNTGELFF. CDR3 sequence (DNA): TGTGCCACCAGTGAACGTGCCGGGACTAGCGGGTCCCCGAACACCGGGGAGCTGTTTTTT.

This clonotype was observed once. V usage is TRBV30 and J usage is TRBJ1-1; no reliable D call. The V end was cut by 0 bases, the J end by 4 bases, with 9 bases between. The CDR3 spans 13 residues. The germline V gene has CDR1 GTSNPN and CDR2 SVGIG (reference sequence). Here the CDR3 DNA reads TGTGCCTGGAGTGTACAGTCGATCACTGAAGCTTTCTTT. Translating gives CAWSVQSITEAFF. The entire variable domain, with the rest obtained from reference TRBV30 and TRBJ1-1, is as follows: SQTIHQWPATLVQPVGSPLSLECTVEGTSNPNLYWYRQAAGRGLQLLFYSVGIGQISSEVPQNLSASRPQDRQFILSSKKLLLSDSGFYLCAWSVQSITEAFFGQGTRLTVV.

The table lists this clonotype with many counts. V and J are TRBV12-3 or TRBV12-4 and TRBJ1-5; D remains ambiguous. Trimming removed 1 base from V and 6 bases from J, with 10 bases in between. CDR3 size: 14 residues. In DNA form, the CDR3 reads TGTGCCAGCAGTTTAGGCAGTCCCAGTCAGCCCCAGCATTTT. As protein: CASSLGSPSQPQHF.

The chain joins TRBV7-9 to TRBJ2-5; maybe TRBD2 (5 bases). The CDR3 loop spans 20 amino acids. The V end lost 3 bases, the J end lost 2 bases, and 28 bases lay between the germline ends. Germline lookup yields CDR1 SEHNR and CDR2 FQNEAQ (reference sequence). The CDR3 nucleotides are TGTGCCAGCAGCTTCCCGACAACTAGTGGATGGCCAGACAATCAAGAGACCCAGTACTTC. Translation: CASSFPTTSGWPDNQETQYF.

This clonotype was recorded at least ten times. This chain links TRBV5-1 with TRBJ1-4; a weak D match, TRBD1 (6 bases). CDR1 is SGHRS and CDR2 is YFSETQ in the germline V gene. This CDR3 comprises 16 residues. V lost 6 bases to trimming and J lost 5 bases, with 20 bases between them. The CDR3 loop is CASKMNQGWTNEKLFF. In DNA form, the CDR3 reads TGCGCCAGCAAAATGAATCAGGGGTGGACGAATGAAAAACTGTTTTTT.

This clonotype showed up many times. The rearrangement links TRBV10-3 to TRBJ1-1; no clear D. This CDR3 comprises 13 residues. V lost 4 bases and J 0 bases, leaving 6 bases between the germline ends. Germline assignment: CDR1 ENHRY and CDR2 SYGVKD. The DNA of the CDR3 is TGTGCCATCAGTGGGGAAATGAACACTGAAGCTTTCTTT. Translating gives CAISGEMNTEAFF.

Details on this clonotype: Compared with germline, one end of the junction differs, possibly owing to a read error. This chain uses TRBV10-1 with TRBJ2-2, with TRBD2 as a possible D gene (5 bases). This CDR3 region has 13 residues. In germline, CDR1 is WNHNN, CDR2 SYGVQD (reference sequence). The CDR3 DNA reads TGTGCCAGCAGTTACGGGGAAACCGGGGAGCTGTTTTTT. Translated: CASSYGETGELFF.

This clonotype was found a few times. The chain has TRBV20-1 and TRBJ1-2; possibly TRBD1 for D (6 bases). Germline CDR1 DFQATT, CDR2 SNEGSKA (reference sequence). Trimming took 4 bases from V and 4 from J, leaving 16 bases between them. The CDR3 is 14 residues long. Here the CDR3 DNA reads TGCAGTGCTATAGATAGGGGGGCCTCCTATGGCTACACCTTC. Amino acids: CSAIDRGASYGYTF.

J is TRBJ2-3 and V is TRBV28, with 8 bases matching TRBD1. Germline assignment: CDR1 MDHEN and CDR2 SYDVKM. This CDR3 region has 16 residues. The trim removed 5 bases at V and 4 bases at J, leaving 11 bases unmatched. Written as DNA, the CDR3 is TGTGCCAGCAGTGCCCCCAGGACAGGGTACCCAGATACGCAGTATTTT. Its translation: CASSAPRTGYPDTQYF.

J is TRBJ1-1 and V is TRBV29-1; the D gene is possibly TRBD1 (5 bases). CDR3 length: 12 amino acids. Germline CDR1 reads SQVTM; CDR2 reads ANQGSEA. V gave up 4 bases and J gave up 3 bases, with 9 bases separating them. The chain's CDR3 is CSVGKGYTEAFF. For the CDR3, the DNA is TGCAGCGTTGGTAAGGGGTACACTGAAGCTTTCTTT. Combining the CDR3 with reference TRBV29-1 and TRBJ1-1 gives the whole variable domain SAVISQKPSRDICQRGTSLTIQCQVDSQVTMMFWYRQQPGQSLTLIATANQGSEATYESGFVIDKFPISRPNLTFSTLTVSNMSPEDSSIYLCSVGKGYTEAFFGQGTRLTVV.

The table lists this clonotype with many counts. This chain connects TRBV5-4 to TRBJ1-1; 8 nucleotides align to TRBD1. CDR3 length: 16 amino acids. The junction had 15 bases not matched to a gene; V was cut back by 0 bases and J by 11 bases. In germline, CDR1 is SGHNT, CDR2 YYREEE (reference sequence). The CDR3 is CASSLARDRQVTKAFF. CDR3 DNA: TGTGCCAGCAGCTTGGCCCGGGACAGGCAAGTTACGAAGGCTTTCTTT.

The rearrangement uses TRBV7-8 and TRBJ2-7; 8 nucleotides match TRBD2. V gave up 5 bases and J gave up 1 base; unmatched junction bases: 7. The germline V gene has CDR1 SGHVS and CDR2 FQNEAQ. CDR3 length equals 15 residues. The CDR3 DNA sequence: TGTGCCAGCAGCCCCAGGACTAGCCTTTCCTACGAGCAGTACTTC. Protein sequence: CASSPRTSLSYEQYF.

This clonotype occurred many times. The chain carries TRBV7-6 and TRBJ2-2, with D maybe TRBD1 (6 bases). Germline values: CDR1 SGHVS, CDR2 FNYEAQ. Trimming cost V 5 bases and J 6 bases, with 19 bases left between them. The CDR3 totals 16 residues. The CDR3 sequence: CASSRPGTPRPGELFF. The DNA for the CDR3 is TGTGCCAGCAGCCGCCCAGGGACACCCCGTCCCGGGGAGCTGTTTTTT.

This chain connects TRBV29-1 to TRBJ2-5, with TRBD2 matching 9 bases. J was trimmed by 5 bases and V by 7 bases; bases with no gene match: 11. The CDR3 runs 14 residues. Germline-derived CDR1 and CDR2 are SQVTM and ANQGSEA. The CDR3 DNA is TGCAGCGGTTCAGCGGGAGGCATGGTGGAGACCCAGTACTTC. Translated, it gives CSGSAGGMVETQYF.

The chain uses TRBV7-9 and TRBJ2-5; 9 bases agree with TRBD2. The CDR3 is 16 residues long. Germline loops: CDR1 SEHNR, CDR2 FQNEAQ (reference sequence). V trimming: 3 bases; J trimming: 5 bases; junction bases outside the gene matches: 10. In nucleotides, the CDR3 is TGTGCCAGCAGCTTCCGACTAGCGGCCCCCGTGGAGACCCAGTACTTC. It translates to CASSFRLAAPVETQYF.

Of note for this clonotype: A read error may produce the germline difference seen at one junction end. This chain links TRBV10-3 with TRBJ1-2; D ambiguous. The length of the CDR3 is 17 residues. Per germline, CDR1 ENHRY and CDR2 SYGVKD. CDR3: CASSYSFVGKSVYGYTF. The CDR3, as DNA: TGTGCCAGCAGTTACTCCTTCGTCGGGAAATCGGTCTATGGCTACACCTTC.

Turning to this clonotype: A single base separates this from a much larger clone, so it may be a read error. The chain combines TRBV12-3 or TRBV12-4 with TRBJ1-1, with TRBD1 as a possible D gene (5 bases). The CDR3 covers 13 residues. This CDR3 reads CAGSGGVGLIAFF. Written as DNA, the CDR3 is TGTGCCGGCAGTGGGGGGGTCGGACTCATTGCTTTCTTT.

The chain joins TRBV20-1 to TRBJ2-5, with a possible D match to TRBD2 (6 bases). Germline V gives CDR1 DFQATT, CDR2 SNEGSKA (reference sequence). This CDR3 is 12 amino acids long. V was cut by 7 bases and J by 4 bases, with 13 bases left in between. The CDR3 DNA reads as TGCAGTGAGAACGGGAGCGGAGAGACCCAGTACTTC. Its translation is CSENGSGETQYF.

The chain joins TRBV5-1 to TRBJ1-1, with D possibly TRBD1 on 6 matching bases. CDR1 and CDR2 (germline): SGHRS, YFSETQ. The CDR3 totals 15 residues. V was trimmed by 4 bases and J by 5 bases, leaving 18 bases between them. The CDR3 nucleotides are TGCGCCAGCAGCACCTACACAGGGCTCGGGACTGAAGCTTTCTTT. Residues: CASSTYTGLGTEAFF.

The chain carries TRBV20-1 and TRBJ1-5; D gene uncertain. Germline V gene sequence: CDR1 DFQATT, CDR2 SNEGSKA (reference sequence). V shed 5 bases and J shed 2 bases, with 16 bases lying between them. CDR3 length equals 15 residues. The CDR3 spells CSARHAEAGNQPQHF. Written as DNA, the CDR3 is TGCAGTGCTCGACATGCGGAGGCAGGCAATCAGCCCCAGCATTTT.

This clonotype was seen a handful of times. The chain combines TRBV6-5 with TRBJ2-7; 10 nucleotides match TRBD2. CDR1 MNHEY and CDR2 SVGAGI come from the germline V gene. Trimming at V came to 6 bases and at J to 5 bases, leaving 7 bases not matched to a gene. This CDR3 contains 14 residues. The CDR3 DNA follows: TGTGCCAGCAGGTTACTAGCGGGATTTAACGAGCAGTACTTC. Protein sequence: CASRLLAGFNEQYF.

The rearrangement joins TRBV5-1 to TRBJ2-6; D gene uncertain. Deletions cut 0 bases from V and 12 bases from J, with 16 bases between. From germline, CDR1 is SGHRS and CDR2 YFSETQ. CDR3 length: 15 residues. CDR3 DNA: TGCGCCAGCAGCTTGGAGGCTAGAAACTCGGGCGTCCTGACTTTC. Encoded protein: CASSLEARNSGVLTF.

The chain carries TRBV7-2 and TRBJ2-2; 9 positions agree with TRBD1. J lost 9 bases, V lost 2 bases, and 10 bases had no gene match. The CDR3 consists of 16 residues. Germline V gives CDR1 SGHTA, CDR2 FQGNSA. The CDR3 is CASSLWTGVILRELFF. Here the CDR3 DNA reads TGTGCCAGCAGCTTATGGACAGGGGTGATTCTACGGGAGCTGTTTTTT.

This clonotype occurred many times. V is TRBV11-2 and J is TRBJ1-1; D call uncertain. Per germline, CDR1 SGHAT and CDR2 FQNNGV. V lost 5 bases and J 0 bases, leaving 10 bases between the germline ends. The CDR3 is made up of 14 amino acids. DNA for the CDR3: TGTGCCAGCAGCAGAAGTCCGGTGAACACTGAAGCTTTCTTT. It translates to CASSRSPVNTEAFF.